The 21 T cell receptor beta chains presented below share a single source sample, sequenced in a study of regulatory T cells in long-lasting Graves disease. Described time point: persistent/refractory GD, antithyroid drugs over 5 years with positive TRAb. With RNA extracted from PBMCs as input, the TCR library was made. To make TCR beta libraries, researchers used iRepertoire HTBI primers and Arm-PCR of CDR3 regions. TCRdb passed the multiplex PCR reads through MiXCR, listing each CDR3 protein once. The table shows 420,000 or so distinct CDR3 sequences, with 20% to 25% occurring only once. The material was peripheral blood mononuclear cells (PBMCs), obtained when the disease was refractory, from a patient treated with antithyroid drugs. Receptors originate from a female donor with Graves disease.

A remark on this clonotype: Because it lacks the conserved phenylalanine or tryptophan at the end, this CDR3 is likely a read error. This rearrangement joins TRBV5-6 to TRBJ2-5, with 7 bases matching TRBD2. The V gene's germline CDR1 is SGHDT and CDR2 YYEEEE. V gave up 0 bases and J gave up 3 bases; unmatched junction bases: 20. The length of the CDR3 is 20 residues. CDR3 sequence: CASSLEVRSKAGVVKETQYV. The CDR3 coding sequence is TGTGCCAGCAGCTTGGAGGTTCGTTCAAAGGCGGGAGTGGTGAAAGAGACCCAGTACGTC.

This clonotype appeared a few times. V is TRBV18 and J is TRBJ1-4; D not certain. V was shortened by 3 bases and J by 8 bases, with 10 bases between the two germline ends. There are 13 residues in the CDR3. CDR1 is KGHSH, CDR2 LQKENI, per germline. CDR3 bases: TGTGCCAGCTCACCTTCCGCGAGCGAAAAACTGTTTTTT. The encoded protein is CASSPSASEKLFF.

V is TRBV5-6 and J is TRBJ2-7; either TRBD1 or TRBD2 may supply D (5 bases each). This CDR3 is 15 amino acids long. The V gene's germline CDR1 is SGHDT and CDR2 YYEEEE. The germline V and J ends were trimmed by 4 bases and 6 bases, with 20 bases remaining between them. The CDR3: CASSPPSGTVGEQYF. For the CDR3, the DNA is TGTGCCAGCAGCCCCCCCTCTGGGACCGTCGGCGAGCAGTACTTC. Complete variable domain (other parts from reference TRBV5-6 and TRBJ2-7): DAGVTQSPTHLIKTRGQQVTLRCSPKSGHDTVSWYQQALGQGPQFIFQYYEEEERQRGNFPDRFSGHQFPNYSSELNVNALLLGDSALYLCASSPPSGTVGEQYFGPGTRLTVT.

This sequence joins TRBV7-9 and TRBJ2-5, with D tentatively TRBD2 (6 bases). The CDR3 runs to 13 residues. V dropped 5 bases and J dropped 5 bases, with 12 bases sitting between them. Germline V gene sequence: CDR1 SEHNR, CDR2 FQNEAQ (reference sequence). The DNA for the CDR3 is TGTGCCAGCAGCCTCAGGGAGGAGGAGACCCAGTACTTC. Translating gives CASSLREEETQYF.

This clonotype was recorded at least ten times. CDR3 in amino acids: CASSEGRALIGSPLHF. The CDR3 DNA reads as TGTGCCAGCAGTGAAGGCAGGGCACTAATCGGTTCACCCCTCCACTTT. J is TRBJ1-6 and V is TRBV2, with a weak D call TRBD1 (5 bases). This CDR3 is 16 amino acids long. The ends were cut back, 1 base at V and 9 bases at J, with 16 bases in the middle. Germline CDR1 SNHLY, CDR2 FYNNEI.

There are a few counts of this clonotype. The chain has TRBV7-2 and TRBJ1-1, with a possible D match to TRBD1 (6 bases). V gave up 7 bases and J gave up 6 bases, with 21 bases separating them. The germline gives CDR1 SGHTA, CDR2 FQGNSA. CDR3 length: 15 residues. The CDR3 protein is CASKSPAQGGPEAFF. CDR3 sequence (DNA): TGTGCCAGCAAATCACCGGCACAGGGAGGCCCTGAAGCTTTCTTT. Full variable domain (outside the CDR3, taken from reference TRBV7-2 and TRBJ1-1): GAGVSQSPSNKVTEKGKDVELRCDPISGHTALYWYRQSLGQGLEFLIYFQGNSAPDKSGLPSDRFSAERTGGSVSTLTIQRTQQEDSAVYLCASKSPAQGGPEAFFGQGTRLTVV.

CDR3 sequence reads: CAISVNLAGAQGQPQHF. Written as DNA, the CDR3 is TGTGCCATCAGTGTTAATTTAGCAGGGGCACAGGGGCAGCCCCAGCATTTT. This chain links TRBV10-3 with TRBJ1-5; TRBD1 agrees at 7 bases. The germline V gene encodes CDR1 ENHRY and CDR2 SYGVKD. The V segment lost 4 bases and the J segment 7 bases; nucleotides outside the gene matches: 16. This CDR3 has 17 residues.

This clonotype was recorded many times. V and J are TRBV28 and TRBJ2-5, with 13 bases identical to TRBD2. V was clipped by 6 bases and J by 3 bases; unmatched bases: 19. CDR3 length: 20 amino acids. Per germline, CDR1 MDHEN and CDR2 SYDVKM. CDR3 DNA sequence: TGTGCCAGCAGCCTACTACTTACTAGCGGGAGGGGAATGAAGAAAGAGACCCAGTACTTC. Its translation: CASSLLLTSGRGMKKETQYF.

This clonotype appeared many times. The chain employs TRBV2 and TRBJ2-5, with unresolved D. Germline values: CDR1 SNHLY, CDR2 FYNNEI. This CDR3 spans 14 amino acids. V gave up 4 bases and J gave up 1 base, with 10 bases separating them. For the CDR3, the DNA is TGTGCCAGCAGTGCTAGACCCTCCCAAGAGACCCAGTACTTC. It encodes CASSARPSQETQYF.

This clonotype has just a few counts. The V call is TRBV29-1, the J call TRBJ1-3, with no clear D. V was trimmed by 6 bases and J by 0 bases, leaving 9 bases between them. Germline CDR1 SQVTM, CDR2 ANQGSEA. The CDR3 has 13 residues. The CDR3 region has the DNA TGCAGCGTGGTGCTCGGCTCTGGAAACACCATATATTTT. Translation gives CSVVLGSGNTIYF.

This clonotype was detected a few times. V gene TRBV19 combines with J gene TRBJ2-5; 7 bases line up with TRBD2. V dropped 1 base and J dropped 6; count of bases not matched to a gene: 5. CDR1 is LNHDA and CDR2 is SQIVND in the germline V gene (reference sequence). This CDR3 contains 14 residues. The CDR3 loop reads CASSIVGGEQTQYF. The CDR3 nucleotides are TGTGCCAGTAGTATAGTGGGAGGGGAACAGACCCAGTACTTC.

This chain connects TRBV2 to TRBJ1-2; TRBD1 matches at 11 bases. After removal of 6 bases from V and 6 bases from J, the junction contained 12 bases not matched to a gene. The germline gives CDR1 SNHLY, CDR2 FYNNEI. CDR3 length: 16 amino acids. In DNA form, the CDR3 reads TGTGCCAGCAGATGGACAGGGGGCGGTGATGGTAATGGCTACACCTTC. It yields the protein CASRWTGGGDGNGYTF.

This clonotype has at least ten counts. The rearrangement uses TRBV2 and TRBJ2-5; D tentatively reads TRBD1 or TRBD2 (5 bases each). The CDR3 contains 15 residues. CDR1 and CDR2 (germline): SNHLY, FYNNEI. The V gene lost 2 bases and the J gene lost 6 bases, with 16 bases spanning the gap. The CDR3: CASSERGDGEKTQYF. The DNA of the CDR3 is TGTGCCAGCAGTGAAAGGGGTGACGGGGAAAAGACCCAGTACTTC.

This clonotype was seen repeatedly, ten times or more. The gene calls are TRBV6-5 and TRBJ1-2; D uncertain. The CDR3 is 12 amino acids. Germline values: CDR1 MNHEY, CDR2 SVGAGI. V was shortened by 4 bases and J by 8 bases, with 11 bases between the two germline ends. The CDR3 reads CASSSGPRGYTF. For the CDR3, the DNA is TGTGCCAGCAGTTCCGGACCCAGGGGCTACACCTTC.

This sequence joins TRBV10-3 and TRBJ2-2, with TRBD1 as a possible D gene (7 bases). This CDR3 has 13 amino acids. The V and J ends lost 7 bases and 6 bases respectively, with 12 bases between them. The germline gives CDR1 ENHRY, CDR2 SYGVKD. The CDR3 region is CAINDREAGELFF. CDR3 nucleotide sequence: TGTGCCATCAACGACAGGGAGGCCGGGGAGCTGTTTTTT.

This clonotype was seen a handful of times. The chain carries TRBV4-2 and TRBJ2-7; D gene ambiguous. V lost 1 base, J lost 3 bases, and 10 bases lay in between. CDR1 and CDR2 (germline): LGHNA, YNFKEQ. The CDR3 extends over 14 amino acids. The DNA of the CDR3 is TGTGCCAGCAGCCAAGTAACCGCGGACTACGAGCAGTACTTC. Translating it yields CASSQVTADYEQYF.

V usage is TRBV15 and J usage is TRBJ2-7; no definite D call. The CDR3 extends over 14 amino acids. Trimming removed 0 bases at V and 3 bases at J, with 9 bases between. Germline CDR1 and CDR2: LNHNV and YYDKDF (reference sequence). CDR3 loop: CATSRDQGIYEQYF. Here the CDR3 DNA reads TGTGCCACCAGCAGAGATCAAGGGATCTACGAGCAGTACTTC.

This clonotype was counted a few times. The chain uses TRBV5-1 and TRBJ2-6; TRBD1 matches at 11 bases. With 2 bases clipped from V and 0 bases from J, the junction kept 4 bases outside the gene matches. This CDR3 comprises 18 residues. Germline values: CDR1 SGHRS, CDR2 YFSETQ. The DNA of the CDR3 is TGCGCCAGCAGCTTAGCCGGGACAGGGGGCTCTGGGGCCAACGTCCTGACTTTC. Its protein is CASSLAGTGGSGANVLTF.

The rearrangement uses TRBV6-2 or TRBV6-3 and TRBJ2-2, with 8 bases matching TRBD2. Germline lookup yields CDR1 MNHEY and CDR2 SVGEGT. J lost 4 bases, V lost 4 bases, and 5 bases had no gene match. This CDR3 spans 15 amino acids. The DNA for the CDR3 is TGTGCCAGCAGTTCCGCTAGCGGGTTCACCGGGGAGCTGTTTTTT. Translated: CASSSASGFTGELFF.

This clonotype was picked up a small number of times. The genes are TRBV19 and TRBJ2-1; 7 bases match TRBD1. CDR1 and CDR2 (germline): LNHDA, SQIVND (reference sequence). The CDR3 is made up of 17 amino acids. After removal of 5 bases from V and 7 bases from J, the junction contained 17 bases not matched to a gene. Here the CDR3 DNA reads TGTGCCAGTAGTGCAGACAGGGACCGTCCCGTGGGGAATGAGCAGTTCTTC. Amino acids: CASSADRDRPVGNEQFF.

The chain employs TRBV3-1 and TRBJ1-6, with 7 bases matching TRBD1. This CDR3 is built from 16 residues. Germline CDR1 and CDR2: LGHDT and YNNKEL (reference sequence). V lost 2 bases and J lost 6; bases outside the gene matches: 7. CDR3 loop: CASSQQGTVANSPLHF. Here the CDR3 DNA reads TGTGCCAGCAGCCAACAAGGGACAGTGGCTAATTCACCCCTCCACTTT.